The rows below give T cell receptor beta chains drawn from one sample of a study of cytomegalovirus exposure and HLA in healthy donors. The assay was immunoSEQ multiplex PCR, and TCRdb's table has in-frame clones only and misses some. This table has roughly 90,000 clones, around 84% appearing once. Sequencing was carried out using PBMCs. The receptors come from a woman between 35 and 50 years old in good health and CMV-seropositive. CDR3s include the opening cysteine and the closing phenylalanine or tryptophan. The D gene is left open where the match is weak. Clone size is not always given. Where it is, it says once, few, many or a class for expanded clones.

j_call,d_call,clone_size,v_call,cdr3_nt,cdr3_aa
TRBJ2-2,TRBD1,-,TRBV4-1,TGCGCCAGCAGCCAACGGGACAGGCCCACCGGGGAGCTGTTTTTT,CASSQRDRPTGELFF
TRBJ1-2,-,once,TRBV13,TGTGCCAGCAGCTTAGCCGGGAGCGGCTACACCTTC,CASSLAGSGYTF
TRBJ2-3,-,-,TRBV19,TGTGCCAGTAGTACCCCCAAAGATACGCAGTATTTT,CASSTPKDTQYF
TRBJ2-5,TRBD2,few,TRBV9,TGTGCCAGCAGCCCCTTAGCGGGAGGAGAGACCCAGTACTTC,CASSPLAGGETQYF
TRBJ1-2,-,-,TRBV28,TGTGCCAGCTGTGAAACAGGGTTTTTGAACTATGGCTACACCTTC,CASCETGFLNYGYTF
TRBJ2-7,-,once,TRBV11-2,TGTGCCAGCAGCCACCCCCTAAAGCAGTACTTC,CASSHPLKQYF
TRBJ1-2,-,-,TRBV20-1,TGCAGTGCCGGCCCCGGGGGCTACACCTTC,CSAGPGGYTF
TRBJ2-7,TRBD2,-,TRBV29-1,TGCAGCGGGGGGCGGGAGGGCGGAGAGCAGTACTTC,CSGGREGGEQYF
TRBJ2-7,TRBD2,-,TRBV18,TGTGCCAGCTCACCACCGGGACTAGGGGGTTACGAGCAGTACTTC,CASSPPGLGGYEQYF
TRBJ2-1,TRBD1,-,TRBV7-9,TGTGCCAGCAGCCCCCCTAACAGGGGGCTTGGTAATGAGCAGTTCTTC,CASSPPNRGLGNEQFF